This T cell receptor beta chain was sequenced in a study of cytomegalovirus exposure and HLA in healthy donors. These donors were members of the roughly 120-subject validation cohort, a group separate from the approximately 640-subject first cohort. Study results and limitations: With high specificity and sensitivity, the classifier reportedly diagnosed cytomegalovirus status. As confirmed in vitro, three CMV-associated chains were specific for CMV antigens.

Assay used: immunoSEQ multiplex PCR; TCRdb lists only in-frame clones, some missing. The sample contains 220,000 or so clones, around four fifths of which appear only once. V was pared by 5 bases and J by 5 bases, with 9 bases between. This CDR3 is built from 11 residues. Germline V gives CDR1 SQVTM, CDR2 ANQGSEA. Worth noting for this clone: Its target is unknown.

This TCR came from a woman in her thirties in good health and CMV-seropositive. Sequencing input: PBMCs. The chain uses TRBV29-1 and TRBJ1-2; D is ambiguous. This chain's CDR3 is CSVSGRYGYTF. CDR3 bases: TGCAGCGTTTCCGGCCGATATGGCTACACCTTC.